One and the same sample provided the 15 T cell receptor beta chains below, sequenced in a study of Ad26.COV2.S vaccination and SARS-CoV-2 variants. TCRdb keeps only in-frame clones here, not all; method: immunoSEQ multiplex PCR. This table has around 450,000 clones, 90% appearing once. The treatment was: roughly 18 received Ad26.COV2.S at low or high dose, single or two shots; 5 received placebo; per-sample allocation not given. Day 63 after the first injection of vaccine or placebo was the sampling time. The sequencing here drew on peripheral blood, taken in a trial of Ad26.COV2.S vaccine versus placebo. These receptors originate from a person aged 18-65 years who received the Ad26.COV2.S COVID-19 vaccine or a placebo.

The genes are TRBV4-2 and TRBJ2-3, with 12 bases fitting TRBD2. The J segment lost 1 base and the V segment lost 1 base, leaving 3 bases of the junction unmatched. The V gene's germline CDR1 is LGHNA and CDR2 YNFKEQ. The CDR3 runs to 17 residues. The CDR3 DNA sequence: TGTGCCAGCAGCCAAGGACTAGCGGGAGAGGGCACAGATACGCAGTATTTT. Translated: CASSQGLAGEGTDTQYF.

This chain links TRBV5-3 with TRBJ2-1, with 7 bases fitting TRBD2. TRBV5-3 is an ORF, and what it does is uncertain. The length of the CDR3 is 17 residues. Germline trimming cut 6 bases from V and 4 bases from J; bases unmatched to any gene: 16. In DNA, the CDR3 is TGTGCCAGAAAGGGGAGAAGACGGCTAGCGGAATACAATGAGCAGTTCTTC. Translation: CARKGRRRLAEYNEQFF.

This chain uses TRBV7-9 with TRBJ2-7; TRBD1 matches at 8 bases. The junction had 8 bases not matched to a gene; V was cut back by 4 bases and J by 0 bases. The CDR3 sequence is 16 residues long. Germline assignment: CDR1 SEHNR and CDR2 FQNEAQ (reference sequence). The CDR3 bases are TGTGCCAGCAGCTCAGTAAACAGGGGGAGCTCCTACGAGCAGTACTTC. Its protein is CASSSVNRGSSYEQYF.

V usage is TRBV28 and J usage is TRBJ2-7; D assignment may be TRBD1 or TRBD2 (5 bases each). Trimming removed 5 bases from V and 7 bases from J, with 18 bases in between. There are 14 residues in the CDR3. The V gene's germline CDR1 is MDHEN and CDR2 SYDVKM. The CDR3 spells CASSPMEPGREQYF. The CDR3 DNA reads as TGTGCCAGCAGTCCCATGGAACCGGGACGGGAGCAGTACTTC.

The chain joins TRBV5-1 to TRBJ2-7; 9 bases agree with TRBD1. This CDR3 has 16 amino acids. V shed 4 bases and J 4 bases; nucleotides not matched to a gene: 12. Germline loops: CDR1 SGHRS, CDR2 YFSETQ. The CDR3 DNA is TGCGCCAGCAGCCGGGAAAGAGACAGGGGGACGTACGAGCAGTACTTC. Its protein product is CASSRERDRGTYEQYF.

CDR3 sequence: CASSLARGLAGRNEQFF. In nucleotides, the CDR3 is TGTGCCAGCAGCTTAGCCCGTGGACTAGCGGGACGTAATGAGCAGTTCTTC. The V and J genes are TRBV11-2 and TRBJ2-1; 12 nucleotides line up with TRBD2. The ends lost 1 base at V and 7 bases at J; junction bases unmatched: 8. CDR1 is SGHAT, CDR2 FQNNGV, per germline. The CDR3 covers 17 residues.

This sequence joins TRBV9 and TRBJ1-1; 10 bases line up with TRBD1. CDR3 size: 16 residues. Trimming cost V 4 bases and J 0 bases; bases outside gene matches: 6. The germline V gene encodes CDR1 SGDLS and CDR2 YYNGEE. CDR3 sequence: CASSNRQGALNTEAFF. As DNA, the CDR3 is TGTGCCAGCAGCAACCGACAGGGGGCCCTGAACACTGAAGCTTTCTTT. The entire variable domain, with the rest obtained from reference TRBV9 and TRBJ1-1, is as follows: DSGVTQTPKHLITATGQRVTLRCSPRSGDLSVYWYQQSLDQGLQFLIQYYNGEERAKGNILERFSAQQFPDLHSELNLSSLELGDSALYFCASSNRQGALNTEAFFGQGTRLTVV.

The chain uses TRBV6-2 or TRBV6-3 and TRBJ1-2, with D hard to call. Per germline, CDR1 MNHEY and CDR2 SVGEGT. V dropped 4 bases and J dropped 8 bases, with 20 bases sitting between them. The CDR3 runs to 15 residues. CDR3 in DNA: TGTGCCAGCAGTTCACTGACCGCTGTAATTTCCGGCTACACCTTC. This codes for CASSSLTAVISGYTF.

The chain is built from TRBV28 and TRBJ2-7, with D unresolved. Trimming pared 2 bases from V and 6 bases from J, leaving 11 bases between. The CDR3 has 13 residues. Germline V lookup: CDR1 MDHEN, CDR2 SYDVKM. The CDR3 protein is CASSLGLPAEQYF. The CDR3 nucleotides read TGTGCCAGCAGTTTAGGCCTCCCAGCCGAGCAGTACTTC.

The V gene is TRBV28, the J gene TRBJ1-3; 8 bases fit TRBD1. CDR1 and CDR2 from the germline V gene are MDHEN and SYDVKM. The CDR3 length is 15 residues. Trimming cost V 1 base and J 2 bases; bases outside gene matches: 1. CDR3 region: CASSLSQGAGNTIYF. As DNA, the CDR3 is TGTGCCAGCAGTTTATCACAGGGGGCTGGAAACACCATATATTTT. The entire variable domain, with the rest obtained from reference TRBV28 and TRBJ1-3, is as follows: DVKVTQSSRYLVKRTGEKVFLECVQDMDHENMFWYRQDPGLGLRLIYFSYDVKMKEKGDIPEGYSVSREKKERFSLILESASTNQTSMYLCASSLSQGAGNTIYFGEGSWLTVV.

This sequence joins TRBV5-5 and TRBJ2-3, with D unclear. The CDR3 totals 14 residues. Germline V gene sequence: CDR1 SGHKS, CDR2 YYEKEE (reference sequence). Trimming pared 2 bases from V and 4 bases from J, leaving 11 bases between. As DNA, the CDR3 is TGTGCCAGCAGCTTATTCAATTCGGCAGATACGCAGTATTTT. Translation: CASSLFNSADTQYF.

The V gene is TRBV29-1, the J gene TRBJ2-3, with D unresolved. Germline CDR1 and CDR2: SQVTM and ANQGSEA. V lost 0 bases to trimming and J lost 8 bases, with 15 bases between them. The CDR3 runs 14 residues. The CDR3 sequence is CSVEDFGNRGTQYF. As DNA, the CDR3 is TGCAGCGTTGAAGATTTTGGGAATCGAGGTACGCAGTATTTT.

The chain's CDR3 is CASSLVTGPDTQYF. In DNA, the CDR3 is TGCGCCAGCAGCTTGGTGACGGGGCCAGATACGCAGTATTTT. The rearrangement uses TRBV5-1 and TRBJ2-3; D may be TRBD1 or TRBD2 (5 bases each). The ends were cut back, 0 bases at V and 4 bases at J, with 9 bases in the middle. Germline V lookup: CDR1 SGHRS, CDR2 YFSETQ. The CDR3 is made up of 14 amino acids.

This clone was counted only a few times. Other nucleotide sequences from this sample produce the same CDR3. V and J are TRBV7-9 and TRBJ1-1; D uncertain. V shed 1 base and J shed 0 bases, with 3 bases lying between them. The germline V gene has CDR1 SEHNR and CDR2 FQNEAQ (reference sequence). The CDR3 is 13 residues long. The CDR3 sequence: CASSLEVNTEAFF. The CDR3 region has the DNA TGTGCCAGCAGCTTAGAAGTGAACACTGAAGCTTTCTTT.

V gene TRBV24-1 combines with J gene TRBJ2-3, with a possible D match to TRBD2 (6 bases). V was cut by 7 bases and J by 1 base, with 8 bases left in between. Germline V CDR1 and CDR2: KGHDR, SFDVKD. This CDR3 comprises 13 residues. The chain's CDR3 is CATRSGGTDTQYF. Here the CDR3 DNA reads TGTGCCACCAGGTCGGGGGGCACAGATACGCAGTATTTT.